A selection of T cell receptor beta chains follows, all from one sample in a study of blood T cell repertoires in COVID-19. Clones were sequenced by immunoSEQ multiplex PCR, and TCRdb holds only the in-frame ones, with some missing. In the table there are 300,000 or so clones, 85% to 90% of which are singletons. Specimen: peripheral blood. These receptors came from a woman aged 25 to 45 with COVID-19, enrolled during active disease. The CDR3 runs from the conserved cysteine through the conserved F or W. A D gene is named only where the DNA matches it firmly. Clone sizes are given selectively: once, few, many, or a class where the clone is expanded.

j_gene,v_gene,d_gene,abundance,CDR3aa,CDR3nt
TRBJ2-7,TRBV10-3,TRBD1,.,CAISASGGSDYEQYF,TGTGCCATCAGTGCGTCAGGGGGCTCTGACTACGAGCAGTACTTC
TRBJ2-7,TRBV30,TRBD2,.,CAWNRGLAGGEGEQYF,TGTGCCTGGAACCGGGGACTAGCGGGAGGTGAGGGCGAGCAGTACTTC
TRBJ2-7,TRBV6-6,.,.,CASTDRGGRGGEQYF,TGTGCCAGTACAGACAGGGGCGGGAGGGGAGGGGAGCAGTACTTC
TRBJ1-3,TRBV10-3,.,.,CAISPDGSRNTIYF,TGTGCCATCAGTCCTGATGGTAGTAGAAACACCATATATTTT
TRBJ2-1,TRBV29-1,.,.,CSVENYEQFF,TGCAGCGTTGAAAACTATGAGCAGTTCTTC
TRBJ1-4,TRBV4-1,.,.,CASKFGLSNEKLFF,TGCGCCAGCAAGTTCGGGTTGAGTAATGAAAAACTGTTTTTT
TRBJ2-7,TRBV5-1,TRBD2,once,CASSSGSWRENEQYF,TGCGCCAGCAGCTCAGGTTCGTGGCGGGAGAACGAGCAGTACTTC
TRBJ1-6,TRBV5-1,TRBD1,.,CASSQRQGRLAYNSPLHF,TGCGCCAGCAGCCAGAGACAGGGGAGGTTGGCTTATAATTCACCCCTCCACTTT
TRBJ2-1,TRBV30,TRBD2,.,CAWSLGLAALNEQFF,TGTGCCTGGAGTCTCGGACTAGCGGCACTTAATGAGCAGTTCTTC
TRBJ1-1,TRBV6-5,.,.,CASSYSRGNTEAFF,TGTGCCAGCAGTTACTCCAGGGGAAACACTGAAGCTTTCTTT
TRBJ1-1,TRBV18,.,.,CASSRAGAGSTEAFF,TGTGCCAGCTCACGAGCGGGGGCAGGGAGCACTGAAGCTTTCTTT
TRBJ2-3,TRBV5-4,TRBD1,.,CASSFQGASTDTQYF,TGTGCCAGCAGCTTTCAGGGGGCAAGCACAGATACGCAGTATTTT
TRBJ2-2,TRBV6-1,.,.,CASSGIWARSTGELFF,TGTGCCAGCAGTGGCATCTGGGCCCGATCCACCGGGGAGCTGTTTTTT
TRBJ1-1,TRBV18,TRBD1,.,CASSPGQARNTEAFF,TGTGCCAGCTCACCCGGACAGGCGCGGAACACTGAAGCTTTCTTT
TRBJ2-2,TRBV19,.,.,CASSIWQGGTGELFF,TGTGCCAGTAGTATTTGGCAGGGTGGCACCGGGGAGCTGTTTTTT
TRBJ2-7,TRBV28,TRBD2,few,CASSSGGMSYEQYF,TGTGCCAGCAGTTCCGGGGGGATGTCCTACGAGCAGTACTTC
TRBJ2-7,TRBV5-4,TRBD2,.,CASSWGGLAGGEQYF,TGTGCCAGCAGCTGGGGGGGACTAGCGGGAGGCGAGCAGTACTTC
TRBJ2-6,TRBV2,TRBD1,few,CASRGTGVAGANVLTF,TGTGCCAGCCGTGGGACAGGGGTTGCTGGGGCCAACGTCCTGACTTTC
TRBJ2-7,TRBV6-5,.,.,CASSLTGGGEQYF,TGTGCCAGCAGTCTAACCGGGGGAGGCGAGCAGTACTTC
TRBJ2-2,TRBV5-1,.,.,CASSLQIPNTGELFF,TGCGCCAGCAGCTTACAGATACCGAACACCGGGGAGCTGTTTTTT
TRBJ2-1,TRBV27,TRBD1,once,CASSFVSATGIYNEQFF,TGTGCCAGCAGTTTTGTGTCGGCGACAGGGATTTACAATGAGCAGTTCTTC
TRBJ2-5,TRBV5-1,TRBD2,few,CASSLGISGSGGETQYF,TGCGCCAGCAGCTTGGGGATTAGCGGGAGTGGCGGAGAGACCCAGTACTTC
TRBJ2-2,TRBV28,.,.,CASTRWRANTGELFF,TGTGCCAGCACCCGGTGGAGGGCGAACACCGGGGAGCTGTTTTTT
TRBJ1-1,TRBV15,TRBD1,.,CATNLGQANTEAFF,TGTGCCACCAACCTAGGACAGGCGAACACTGAAGCTTTCTTT
TRBJ1-2,TRBV11-2,.,.,CASSFGHLTRGYTF,TGTGCCAGCAGCTTCGGACACCTGACGCGTGGCTACACCTTC
TRBJ1-4,TRBV5-1,TRBD1,few,CASSIRTGDEKLFF,TGCGCCAGCAGCATTAGGACAGGGGATGAAAAACTGTTTTTT
TRBJ2-3,TRBV10-3,TRBD2,.,CATKLAAEGTDTQYF,TGTGCCACCAAACTAGCGGCGGAGGGAACAGATACGCAGTATTTT
TRBJ1-2,TRBV6-5,TRBD1,.,CASSPPTGGHYTF,TGTGCCAGCTCCCCCCCAACAGGGGGCCACTACACCTTC
TRBJ2-7,TRBV2,.,.,CASSVLAASEQYF,TGTGCCAGCAGTGTTTTGGCTGCTTCCGAGCAGTACTTC
TRBJ1-2,TRBV5-1,.,.,CASSYGGDYGYTF,TGCGCCAGCAGCTACGGAGGGGACTATGGCTACACCTTC
TRBJ2-1,TRBV7-8,TRBD2,once,CASSLPPAGGYNEQFF,TGTGCCAGCAGTCTCCCCCCAGCGGGAGGGTACAATGAGCAGTTCTTC